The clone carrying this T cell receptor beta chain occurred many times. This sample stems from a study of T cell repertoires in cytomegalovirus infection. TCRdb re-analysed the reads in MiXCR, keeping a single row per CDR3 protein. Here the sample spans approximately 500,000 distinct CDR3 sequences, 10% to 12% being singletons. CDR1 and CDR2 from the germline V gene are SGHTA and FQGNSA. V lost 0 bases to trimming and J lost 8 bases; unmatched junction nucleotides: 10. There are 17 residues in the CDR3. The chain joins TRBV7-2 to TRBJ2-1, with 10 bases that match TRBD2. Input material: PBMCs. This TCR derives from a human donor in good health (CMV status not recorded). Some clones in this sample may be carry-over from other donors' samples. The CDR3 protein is CASSLASASGSLHEQFF. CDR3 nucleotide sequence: TGTGCCAGCAGCTTAGCGAGTGCTAGCGGGAGTTTACATGAGCAGTTCTTC.